Below are 7 T cell receptor beta chains sequenced from a single sample in a study of T cells expressing NK-cell markers. TCRdb derives one entry per CDR3 protein from the 5' RACE reads, leaving out DNA. This sample's table reports fewer than 400,000 distinct CDR3 sequences. Specimen: blood T cells: a sorted CD56 or NKG2C T cell subset, CD4+ or CD8+ T cells, or bulk PBMC T cells (not recorded which). These receptors came from a man aged 18 to 69 in good health.

The rearrangement links TRBV5-1 to TRBJ1-6; TCRdb calls TRBD1, which cannot be checked without DNA. Germline CDR1 is SGHRS and CDR2 is YFSETQ. CDR3 size: 17 residues. CDR3 loop: CASSFLATGHAGSPLHF.

V is TRBV5-1 and J is TRBJ2-3; TCRdb's D call, TRBD2, is unchecked because there is no DNA. The V gene's germline CDR1 is SGHRS and CDR2 YFSETQ. The CDR3 is 16 amino acids. CDR3 sequence: CASSLGGDPSTDTQYF.

The chain carries TRBV7-3 and TRBJ2-2; TCRdb returns TRBD2, unconfirmable since there is no DNA. CDR1 and CDR2 (germline): SGHTA, FQGTGA. The CDR3 is made up of 16 amino acids. This CDR3 is CASSLKSGGAPGELFF.

V and J are TRBV7-9 and TRBJ2-3; without DNA, the TCRdb call of TRBD2 cannot be checked. Germline CDR1 and CDR2: SEHNR and FQNEAQ (reference sequence). This CDR3 contains 15 residues. The CDR3 spells CASSLSSVKGDTQYF.

CDR3: CASSAAQGGGPSTDTQYF. The V call is TRBV11-1, the J call TRBJ2-3; TCRdb proposes TRBD1, but this gene call is untestable without DNA. From germline, CDR1 is SGHAT and CDR2 FQDESV (reference sequence). The CDR3 has 18 amino acids.

The V call is TRBV6-5, the J call TRBJ2-7; lacking DNA, the TRBD2 call made by TCRdb goes unchecked. The CDR3 totals 14 residues. Per the germline V gene, CDR1 is MNHEY and CDR2 is SVGAGI. CDR3 in amino acids: CASSYAGGAGEQYF.

The chain recombines TRBV27 with TRBJ2-4; TCRdb proposes TRBD2, but this gene call is untestable without DNA. Germline values: CDR1 MNHEY, CDR2 SMNVEV (reference sequence). CDR3 size: 17 residues. CDR3 sequence reads: CASSAQGGVYAKNIQYF.